A selection of T cell receptor beta chains follows, all from one sample in a study of identical twins. TCRdb called the 5' RACE reads again in MiXCR, with one record for every CDR3 protein. Of about 520,000 distinct CDR3 sequences in the sample, less than 25% were seen once. In addition, the sample was reused for a study of T cells expressing NK-cell markers.

What was sequenced was CD4+ T cells sorted from blood. The origin of the receptors is a woman between 18 and 30 years old in good health. The CDR3 runs from the conserved cysteine through the conserved F or W. The order of the fields is clone size, J gene, V gene, D gene, CDR3 DNA, CDR3 protein. The D gene is left open where the match is weak. The size entry is marked missing in some rows and otherwise reads once, few, many or a size class.

clone size: few; J gene: TRBJ2-1; V gene: TRBV10-3; D gene: NA; CDR3 DNA: TGTGCCATCAGTGAAATTGAGAACAATGAGCAGTTCTTC; CDR3 protein: CAISEIENNEQFF
clone size: NA; J gene: TRBJ2-7; V gene: TRBV19; D gene: NA; CDR3 DNA: TGTGCCAGTAGTTGGGCACCCGACTCCTACGAGCAGTACTTC; CDR3 protein: CASSWAPDSYEQYF
clone size: few; J gene: TRBJ2-3; V gene: TRBV7-2; D gene: NA; CDR3 DNA: TGTGCCAGCAGCGTTAGGCCTGTAGGCGCAGGCACAGATACGCAGTATTTT; CDR3 protein: CASSVRPVGAGTDTQYF
clone size: NA; J gene: TRBJ2-1; V gene: TRBV20-1; D gene: NA; CDR3 DNA: TGCAGCGCCGGGGTCTACAATGAGCAGTTCTTC; CDR3 protein: CSAGVYNEQFF
clone size: NA; J gene: TRBJ2-1; V gene: TRBV10-3; D gene: TRBD2; CDR3 DNA: TGTGCCATACAAAGCGGGGGAGCCTACAATGAGCAGTTCTTC; CDR3 protein: CAIQSGGAYNEQFF
clone size: few; J gene: TRBJ1-1; V gene: TRBV6-8; D gene: NA; CDR3 DNA: TGTGCCAGCGACGAAACTGAAGCTTTCTTT; CDR3 protein: CASDETEAFF
clone size: NA; J gene: TRBJ2-3; V gene: TRBV6-2/TRBV6-3; D gene: NA; CDR3 DNA: TGTGCCAGCAGTTCCCTGACTAGAACAGATACGCAGTATTTT; CDR3 protein: CASSSLTRTDTQYF
clone size: NA; J gene: TRBJ2-7; V gene: TRBV20-1; D gene: TRBD1; CDR3 DNA: TGCAGTGCTCCAGGGGGCTTAGAGCAGTACTTC; CDR3 protein: CSAPGGLEQYF
clone size: NA; J gene: TRBJ2-3; V gene: TRBV4-1; D gene: NA; CDR3 DNA: TGCGCCAGCAGCCATTGGGCCCTAAGCGTATCAGGCGTTAACACAGATACGCAGTATTTT; CDR3 protein: CASSHWALSVSGVNTDTQYF
clone size: NA; J gene: TRBJ2-2; V gene: TRBV25-1; D gene: TRBD1; CDR3 DNA: TGTGCCAGCAGTGTCCCGGACAGGGCGGGCGGGGAGCTGTTTTTT; CDR3 protein: CASSVPDRAGGELFF
clone size: NA; J gene: TRBJ1-1; V gene: TRBV6-1; D gene: NA; CDR3 DNA: TGTGCCAGCAGTGAAGGAGACCTGGGAGCTTTCTTT; CDR3 protein: CASSEGDLGAFF
clone size: many; J gene: TRBJ2-4; V gene: TRBV29-1; D gene: TRBD1; CDR3 DNA: TGCAGCGTTGGACAGGGCGGGAACATTCAGTACTTC; CDR3 protein: CSVGQGGNIQYF
clone size: few; J gene: TRBJ2-1; V gene: TRBV20-1; D gene: TRBD1; CDR3 DNA: TGCAGTGCGCAGGGACAGGGAGACAATGAGCAGTTCTTC; CDR3 protein: CSAQGQGDNEQFF
clone size: many; J gene: TRBJ1-2; V gene: TRBV10-3; D gene: NA; CDR3 DNA: TGTGCCATCAGTCCGGGACTGACCTATGACTATGGCTACACCTTC; CDR3 protein: CAISPGLTYDYGYTF
clone size: few; J gene: TRBJ2-7; V gene: TRBV2; D gene: NA; CDR3 DNA: TGTGCCAGCAGCCGGGATGATGGCGCGAACGAGCAGTACTTC; CDR3 protein: CASSRDDGANEQYF
clone size: few; J gene: TRBJ1-2; V gene: TRBV15; D gene: NA; CDR3 DNA: TGTGCCACCAGCATAAGGGATAACTATGGCTACACCTTC; CDR3 protein: CATSIRDNYGYTF
clone size: NA; J gene: TRBJ1-1; V gene: TRBV5-1; D gene: NA; CDR3 DNA: TGCGCCAGCAGCTTGTCGGGCCGGGTGAACACTGAAGCTTTCTTT; CDR3 protein: CASSLSGRVNTEAFF
clone size: many; J gene: TRBJ2-3; V gene: TRBV29-1; D gene: NA; CDR3 DNA: TGCAGCGTTCGGGCCTTTGCTAGCACAGATACGCAGTATTTT; CDR3 protein: CSVRAFASTDTQYF
clone size: NA; J gene: TRBJ2-2; V gene: TRBV6-2/TRBV6-3; D gene: NA; CDR3 DNA: TGTGCCAGCAACGTCGAAGCGAACACCGGGGAGCTGTTTTTT; CDR3 protein: CASNVEANTGELFF
clone size: NA; J gene: TRBJ2-3; V gene: TRBV5-1; D gene: TRBD1; CDR3 DNA: TGCGCCAGCAGCTTGATCCCCGGGACAGGGAGCACAGATACGCAGTATTTT; CDR3 protein: CASSLIPGTGSTDTQYF
clone size: NA; J gene: TRBJ2-1; V gene: TRBV20-1; D gene: NA; CDR3 DNA: TGCAGTGCTAGAGATCAGATGGGCGATGAGCAGTTCTTC; CDR3 protein: CSARDQMGDEQFF
clone size: NA; J gene: TRBJ2-3; V gene: TRBV29-1; D gene: NA; CDR3 DNA: TGCAGCGTTGAAGCCCAAGGTGGAGTGAGGCAGTATTTT; CDR3 protein: CSVEAQGGVRQYF
clone size: many; J gene: TRBJ1-3; V gene: TRBV29-1; D gene: TRBD1; CDR3 DNA: TGCAGCGTTTGGGACAGGGCAGAAGGAAACACCATATATTTT; CDR3 protein: CSVWDRAEGNTIYF
clone size: few; J gene: TRBJ2-7; V gene: TRBV6-6; D gene: NA; CDR3 DNA: TGTGCCAGCAGTGCAGGACCTGCCGAGCAGTACTTC; CDR3 protein: CASSAGPAEQYF
clone size: NA; J gene: TRBJ1-5; V gene: TRBV7-2; D gene: TRBD1; CDR3 DNA: TGTGCCAGCAGCCCCCGACAGGGTAGTCAGCCCCAGCATTTT; CDR3 protein: CASSPRQGSQPQHF
clone size: many; J gene: TRBJ2-2; V gene: TRBV20-1; D gene: TRBD2; CDR3 DNA: TGCAGTTCCAAACGGGAGGGGAACACCGGGGAGCTGTTTTTT; CDR3 protein: CSSKREGNTGELFF
clone size: NA; J gene: TRBJ1-1; V gene: TRBV29-1; D gene: NA; CDR3 DNA: TGCAGCGTTGCTGGGACATCTAACACTGAAGCTTTCTTT; CDR3 protein: CSVAGTSNTEAFF
clone size: few; J gene: TRBJ2-7; V gene: TRBV7-2; D gene: TRBD2; CDR3 DNA: TGTGCCAGCAGCGTACTAGCGGGACCACAGTACTTC; CDR3 protein: CASSVLAGPQYF
clone size: many; J gene: TRBJ1-5; V gene: TRBV20-1; D gene: NA; CDR3 DNA: TGCAGTGCTAGAGCCCACGGCAATCAGCCCCAGCATTTT; CDR3 protein: CSARAHGNQPQHF
clone size: many; J gene: TRBJ1-5; V gene: TRBV12-3/TRBV12-4; D gene: NA; CDR3 DNA: TGTGCCAGCAGTTTAGGTCAGCCCCAGCATTTT; CDR3 protein: CASSLGQPQHF
clone size: few; J gene: TRBJ1-1; V gene: TRBV5-1; D gene: NA; CDR3 DNA: TGCGCCAGCAGCTTGGGGCGGTCGGGGGATGAAGCTTTCTTT; CDR3 protein: CASSLGRSGDEAFF
clone size: NA; J gene: TRBJ2-5; V gene: TRBV5-6; D gene: TRBD2; CDR3 DNA: TGTGCCAGCAGCTTGGGTTTAGCGGGAGCGCCTAAAGAGACCCAGTACTTC; CDR3 protein: CASSLGLAGAPKETQYF
clone size: few; J gene: TRBJ2-1; V gene: TRBV5-6; D gene: TRBD1; CDR3 DNA: TGTGCCAGCAGCTTGGTAACAGGGGGCAGTTATGAGCAGTTCTTC; CDR3 protein: CASSLVTGGSYEQFF
clone size: few; J gene: TRBJ2-7; V gene: TRBV4-3; D gene: TRBD1; CDR3 DNA: TGCGCCAGCAGCCACGGGGACAGGGGCTCTTACGAGCAGTACTTC; CDR3 protein: CASSHGDRGSYEQYF
clone size: few; J gene: TRBJ1-1; V gene: TRBV5-6; D gene: NA; CDR3 DNA: TGTGCCAGCAGCTTGATACAGGCAGGGAGGGGGATTGAAGCTTTCTTT; CDR3 protein: CASSLIQAGRGIEAFF
clone size: few; J gene: TRBJ2-1; V gene: TRBV12-3/TRBV12-4; D gene: NA; CDR3 DNA: TGTGCCAGCCGAGGTCGGAGGAGCTCCTACAATGAGCAGTTCTTC; CDR3 protein: CASRGRRSSYNEQFF
clone size: few; J gene: TRBJ1-2; V gene: TRBV20-1; D gene: NA; CDR3 DNA: TGCAGTGCTAGCGGGTCAGACGACTACACCTTC; CDR3 protein: CSASGSDDYTF
clone size: NA; J gene: TRBJ2-1; V gene: TRBV20-1; D gene: NA; CDR3 DNA: TGCAGTGCTAGAAACCTTCAATTTGGACTTAATAGGAATGAGCAGTTCTTC; CDR3 protein: CSARNLQFGLNRNEQFF
clone size: NA; J gene: TRBJ2-3; V gene: TRBV20-1; D gene: NA; CDR3 DNA: TGCAGTGCTAGTTCCAGGGGGGGGGGCCGTCAAGATACGCAGTATTTT; CDR3 protein: CSASSRGGGRQDTQYF
clone size: NA; J gene: TRBJ1-2; V gene: TRBV12-3/TRBV12-4; D gene: NA; CDR3 DNA: TGTGCCAGCAGTCCCGCCAACAGGAACTATGGCTACACCTTC; CDR3 protein: CASSPANRNYGYTF
clone size: few; J gene: TRBJ2-3; V gene: TRBV5-5; D gene: NA; CDR3 DNA: TGTGCCAGCAGCTTGCCCCGAGGTCGGATTTCTAGCACAGATACGCAGTATTTT; CDR3 protein: CASSLPRGRISSTDTQYF
clone size: NA; J gene: TRBJ2-7; V gene: TRBV15; D gene: NA; CDR3 DNA: TGTGCCACCAGCAGAGATTCAGGGTACGAGCAGTACTTC; CDR3 protein: CATSRDSGYEQYF
clone size: few; J gene: TRBJ1-1; V gene: TRBV6-5; D gene: NA; CDR3 DNA: TGTGCCAGCAGTTACGCTTGGACAGCGAACACTGAAGCTTTCTTT; CDR3 protein: CASSYAWTANTEAFF
clone size: once; J gene: TRBJ2-6; V gene: TRBV6-1; D gene: NA; CDR3 DNA: TGTGCCAGCAGTGGGACAAGCTCTGGGGCCAACGTCCTGACTTTC; CDR3 protein: CASSGTSSGANVLTF
clone size: NA; J gene: TRBJ2-3; V gene: TRBV11-2; D gene: NA; CDR3 DNA: TGTGCCAGCAGCTTAGTCCCGTGGGGGAGAGGCGGTGCGAGCACAGATACGCAGTATTTT; CDR3 protein: CASSLVPWGRGGASTDTQYF
clone size: NA; J gene: TRBJ2-7; V gene: TRBV7-2; D gene: TRBD1; CDR3 DNA: TGTGCCAGCAGCTCCACCGGGACAGGGCCCTACGAGCAGTACTTC; CDR3 protein: CASSSTGTGPYEQYF
clone size: few; J gene: TRBJ2-3; V gene: TRBV6-5; D gene: TRBD1; CDR3 DNA: TGTGCCAGCAGTTCGGTGGGACAGACGCAGTATTTT; CDR3 protein: CASSSVGQTQYF
clone size: few; J gene: TRBJ2-3; V gene: TRBV5-1; D gene: TRBD1; CDR3 DNA: TGCGCCAGCAGCAGTACATCCGGGACAGGGGCAGATACGCAGTATTTT; CDR3 protein: CASSSTSGTGADTQYF
clone size: NA; J gene: TRBJ2-7; V gene: TRBV4-3; D gene: TRBD1; CDR3 DNA: TGCGCCAGCAGCCAAGATCGAGGGACAGGCCACGAGCAGTACTTC; CDR3 protein: CASSQDRGTGHEQYF
clone size: NA; J gene: TRBJ1-1; V gene: TRBV20-1; D gene: NA; CDR3 DNA: TGCAGTGCTAAGGGTGAGGCTGAAGCTTTCTTT; CDR3 protein: CSAKGEAEAFF
clone size: NA; J gene: TRBJ2-1; V gene: TRBV11-2; D gene: NA; CDR3 DNA: TGTGCCAGCAGCTCAATTTACCACCGGGGTTACAATGAGCAGTTCTTC; CDR3 protein: CASSSIYHRGYNEQFF